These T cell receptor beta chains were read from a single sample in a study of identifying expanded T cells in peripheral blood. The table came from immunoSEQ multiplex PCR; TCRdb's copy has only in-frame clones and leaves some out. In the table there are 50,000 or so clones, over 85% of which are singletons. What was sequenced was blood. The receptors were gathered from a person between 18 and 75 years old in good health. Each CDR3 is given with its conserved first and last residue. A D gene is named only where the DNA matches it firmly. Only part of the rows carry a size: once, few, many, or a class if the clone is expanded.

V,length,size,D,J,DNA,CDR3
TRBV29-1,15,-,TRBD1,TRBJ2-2,TGCAGCGTTGAAGCGGGACAGACGAACACCGGGGAGCTGTTTTTT,CSVEAGQTNTGELFF
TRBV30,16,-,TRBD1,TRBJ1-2,TGTGCCTGCTATCCCCAAACCAGGGGGCCGGTCTATGGCTACACCTTC,CACYPQTRGPVYGYTF
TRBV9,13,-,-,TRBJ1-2,TGTGCCAGCAGCGTTTCTGACGCCTATGGCTACACCTTC,CASSVSDAYGYTF
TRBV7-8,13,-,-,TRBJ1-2,TGTGCCAGCAGCTTAGGGGGCTCTTATGGCTACACCTTC,CASSLGGSYGYTF
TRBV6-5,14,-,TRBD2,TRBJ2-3,TGTGCCAGCAGGCGGGAGACTGGGACAGATACGCAGTATTTT,CASRRETGTDTQYF
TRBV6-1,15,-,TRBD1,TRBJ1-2,TGTGCCAGCCCTCCGCCCGGGACAGGGCTTGGGGGCTACACCTTC,CASPPPGTGLGGYTF
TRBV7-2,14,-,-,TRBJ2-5,TGTGCCAGCAGCGATCCCTGGGAGCTCGAGACCCAGTACTTC,CASSDPWELETQYF
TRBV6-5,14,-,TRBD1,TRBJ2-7,TGTGCCAGCAGACGGACAGGTCTTACCTACGAGCAGTACTTC,CASRRTGLTYEQYF
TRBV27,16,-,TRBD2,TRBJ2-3,TGTGCCAGCAGTTTATCGACTAGCGTATACACAGATACGCAGTATTTT,CASSLSTSVYTDTQYF
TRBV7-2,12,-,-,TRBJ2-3,TGTGCCAGCAGCTTAGACACAGATACGCAGTATTTT,CASSLDTDTQYF
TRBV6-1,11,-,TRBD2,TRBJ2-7,TGTAGCGGGGGGGACTCCTACGAGCAGTACTTC,CSGGDSYEQYF
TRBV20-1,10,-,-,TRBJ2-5,TGCAGTGCTCATTGGGAGACCCAGTACTTC,CSAHWETQYF
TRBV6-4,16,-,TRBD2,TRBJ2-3,TGTGCCAGCAGTGACTCTGGCGGGGGGGCCACAGATACGCAGTATTTT,CASSDSGGGATDTQYF
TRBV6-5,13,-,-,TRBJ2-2,TGTGCCAGCTTACGGTCGAACACCGGGGAGCTGTTTTTT,CASLRSNTGELFF
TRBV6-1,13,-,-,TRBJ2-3,TGTGCCAGCAGTGTTAGGGGCACAGATACGCAGTATTTT,CASSVRGTDTQYF
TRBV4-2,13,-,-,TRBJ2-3,TGTGCCAGCAGCCAAGTGTCCTCCTTGGGGCAGTATTTT,CASSQVSSLGQYF
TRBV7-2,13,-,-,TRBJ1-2,TGTGCCAGCTTTCCCCGGGGGAGCTATGGCTACACCTTC,CASFPRGSYGYTF
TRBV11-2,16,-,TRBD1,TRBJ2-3,TGTGCCAGCGGATTGACAGGGGGCGCAGGTACAGATACGCAGTATTTT,CASGLTGGAGTDTQYF
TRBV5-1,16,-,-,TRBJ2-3,TGCGCCAGCAGCTTTTCGAGGGCTAGCGGCACAGATACGCAGTATTTT,CASSFSRASGTDTQYF
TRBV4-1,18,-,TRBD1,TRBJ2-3,TGCGCCAGCAGCCAAGACCCACCTCCGGGACAGGGTAGAGATACGCAGTATTTT,CASSQDPPPGQGRDTQYF
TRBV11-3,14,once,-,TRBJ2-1,TGTGCCAGCAGCCCCGGGCAGGGGAGCAATGAGCAGTTCTTC,CASSPGQGSNEQFF
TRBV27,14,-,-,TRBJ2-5,TGTGCCAGCAGACCCTTACTGGGGCAAGAGACCCAGTACTTC,CASRPLLGQETQYF
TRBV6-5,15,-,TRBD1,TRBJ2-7,TGTGCCAGCAGTTACCGACAGGGAGAGACCTACGAGCAGTACTTC,CASSYRQGETYEQYF
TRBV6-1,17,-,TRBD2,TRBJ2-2,TGTGCCAGCAGTGGACCCGGGACTAGTGCGAACACCGGGGAGCTGTTTTTT,CASSGPGTSANTGELFF
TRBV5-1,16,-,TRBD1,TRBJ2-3,TGCGCCAGCAGGGAAGGGACAGAGTGGGGCACAGATACGCAGTATTTT,CASREGTEWGTDTQYF
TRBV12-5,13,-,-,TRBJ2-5,TGTGCTAGTAGTTTGATGGGTAAAGAGACCCAGTACTTC,CASSLMGKETQYF
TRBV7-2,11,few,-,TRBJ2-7,TGTGCCAGCAGCTTATTTTACGAGCAGTACTTC,CASSLFYEQYF
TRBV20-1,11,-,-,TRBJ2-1,TGCAGTGCTAGCGGACTTAGTGAGCAGTTCTTC,CSASGLSEQFF
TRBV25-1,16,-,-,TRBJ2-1,TGTGCCAGCAGTGAGTCTGGGCGGGGGTCAGGGGGTGAGCAGTTCTTC,CASSESGRGSGGEQFF
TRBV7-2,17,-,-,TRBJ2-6,TGTGCCAGCAGCTTGGGCAGGAGACGTTCTGGGGCCAACGTCCTGACTTTC,CASSLGRRRSGANVLTF
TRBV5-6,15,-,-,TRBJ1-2,TGTGCCAGCAGCCCCACAGGGAAACCTAACTATGGCTACACCTTC,CASSPTGKPNYGYTF
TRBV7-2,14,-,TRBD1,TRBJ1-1,TGTGCCAGCACCTCCCTAACAGGGGTCACTGAAGCTTTCTTT,CASTSLTGVTEAFF